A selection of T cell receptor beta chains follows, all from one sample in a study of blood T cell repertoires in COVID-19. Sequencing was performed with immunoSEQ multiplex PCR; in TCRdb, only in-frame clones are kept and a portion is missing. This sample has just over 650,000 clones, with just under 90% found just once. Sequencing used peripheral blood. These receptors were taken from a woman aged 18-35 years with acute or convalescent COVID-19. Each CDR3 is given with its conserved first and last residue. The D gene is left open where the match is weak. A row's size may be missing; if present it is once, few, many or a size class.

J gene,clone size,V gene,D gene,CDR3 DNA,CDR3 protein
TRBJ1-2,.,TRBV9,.,TGTGCCAGCAGCCCAGGCGGGACGGGAAGATTTGGCTACACCTTC,CASSPGGTGRFGYTF
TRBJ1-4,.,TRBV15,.,TGTGCCACCAGCACCAGGGCCCCCTACTTCAATGAAAAACTGTTTTTT,CATSTRAPYFNEKLFF
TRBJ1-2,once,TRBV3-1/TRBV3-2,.,TGTGCCAGCAGCCCGGAGGCATCAGGCCCTCTAGGCTATGGCTACACCTTC,CASSPEASGPLGYGYTF
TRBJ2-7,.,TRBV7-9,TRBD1,TGTGCCAGCAGCCGAAGGGACAGGTCATACGAGCAGTACTTC,CASSRRDRSYEQYF
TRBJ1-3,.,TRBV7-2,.,TGTGCCAGCAGCTCCCGTCAGGGCTCTGGAAACACCATATATTTT,CASSSRQGSGNTIYF
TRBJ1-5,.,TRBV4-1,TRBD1,TGCGCCAGCAGCCCGATGGACAGGGGGAATCAGCCCCAGCATTTT,CASSPMDRGNQPQHF
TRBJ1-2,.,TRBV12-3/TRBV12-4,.,TGTGCCAGCAGTAGCGACCCCAACTATGGCTACACCTTC,CASSSDPNYGYTF
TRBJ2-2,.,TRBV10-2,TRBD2,TGCGCCGCCTCCCGAGCGCCCGGGGGGTACACCGGGGAGCTGTTTTTT,CAASRAPGGYTGELFF
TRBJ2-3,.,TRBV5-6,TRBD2,TGTGCCAGCAGCTTTGAACTTAGCGGGGGGGCTGTAGATACGCAGTATTTT,CASSFELSGGAVDTQYF
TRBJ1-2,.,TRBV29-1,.,TGCAGCGTTGAAGCGGGAGGGCTGGGCTACACCTTC,CSVEAGGLGYTF
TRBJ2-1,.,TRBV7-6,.,TGTGCCAGCAGCGGCCAGGCAGGGAAGGGGGACAATGAGCAGTTCTTC,CASSGQAGKGDNEQFF